The sequence of this T cell receptor (beta chain) was determined in a study of vaccination and CD4 T cells after COVID-19 (dated by TCRdb to 2022 to 2024). Notes on the research overall: The convalescent cohort included six males and four females, with two Hispanic individuals, seven Caucasians, two Asians and one multiracial person. Participants got two doses of the Pfizer-BioNTech BNT162b2 vaccine (n=8) or two doses of the Moderna mRNA-1273 vaccine (n=2). Post-COVID blood samples were collected from convalescent patients a median of around 96 days after diagnosis, with a range of roughly 35 to 180 days. Post-vaccine blood samples were taken a median of roughly 72 days after the second vaccine dose, with a range of roughly 13 to 250 days. The cultures were stimulated with overlapping spike peptide pools from SARS-CoV-2 and from the common cold coronaviruses HCoV-NL63, HCoV-OC43 and HCoV-229E. In control cultures, a CEFX viral epitope pool was used as positive control, an HIV-1 Nef peptide pool was used as negative control, or no peptide was added. The spike-specific CD4+ TCR repertoire was compared before and after mRNA vaccination in around ten COVID-19 convalescent patients and a handful of infection-naive healthy vaccine recipients. What the work shows at the level of the full study, not this receptor alone: The number of convalescent patients in the study was relatively small, and the study did not examine early timepoints following natural infection. Of the vaccine-specific clones in convalescent patients, 304 of 307, or nearly all, reacted only to SARS-CoV-2 spike and did not cross-react with common cold coronaviruses. Among the post-vaccine SARS-CoV-2-reactive clones in convalescent patients, a median about 89% showed up only after vaccination, which suggests vaccine-specific priming. The median count of SARS-CoV-2-reactive clonotypes went up from around 21 after infection to about 41 after vaccination, although the change was not significant.

Concerning this clonotype: The antigen it binds to is not known. No clone much larger than this one lies a single base away; base qualities are absent.

Libraries were built with PCR. DNA from cultured CD4+ T cells was subjected to TCR sequencing with the Oncomine TCR Beta short-read assay at the Johns Hopkins FTIC core. The QIAamp micro DNA kit was used to extract genomic DNA from the cultured CD4+ T cells. Oncomine TCR Beta libraries made from cultured CD4+ T cells were pooled using unique dual indexes and sequenced on an Illumina iSeq 100. The original pipeline was this. Non-productive sequences were removed, and CDR3s not starting with C, not ending with F or W, or shorter than 7 amino acids were discarded. The MANAFEST web application identified antigen-specific clonotypes by comparing peptide-stimulated wells against reference wells and other culture wells. Positive clones required FDR below 0.05, an odds ratio above 5, and productive frequency above 0.1% in at least two of three replicate wells. Cross-reactive clonotypes were defined as significantly expanded in both SARS-CoV-2 spike wells and at least one common cold coronavirus spike condition. Using R version 3.6.1, CDR3 homology was evaluated through Levenshtein distances (stringdist) along with unrooted phylogenetic trees (ape). TCRdb trimmed the raw reads at Q25, called clones with MiXCR and kept productive beta chains. Entries that share a CDR3 protein sequence are merged under the most common genes and DNA. The V and J calls and clone size are TCRdb's, not the authors'. This sample lists 18,000 or so distinct CDR3 sequences; around 40% were detected once. The ten largest clones add up to around 27% of the sample.

The sample's treatment or condition label, in plain terms: roughly ten-day PBMC culture with coronavirus spike peptide pools or control peptides (ViraFEST assay). The ViraFEST assay was used in the study, in which antigen-specific T cells were expanded with peptide pools and expanded clonotypes were subsequently identified by TCR sequencing. Negative nucleocapsid antibody tests taken both before and after vaccination confirmed that the healthy vaccine recipients had no prior SARS-CoV-2 infection. Each well held some 2 million PBMCs cultured with 9 to 10 ug/ml peptide pools in IMDM containing around 5% human AB serum and 10 IU/ml IL-2. On days 3 and 7, half of the culture medium was replaced with fresh IL-2-containing medium. CD4+ T cells were isolated after less than twelve days of culture through negative selection using the EasySep CD4+ T cell isolation kit. Ficoll-Paque Plus gradient centrifugation was used to isolate PBMCs from whole blood, and the isolated PBMCs were then either used fresh or cryopreserved at -140C. In general, triplicate wells were set up for every culture condition.

The CDR3, cysteine through phenylalanine, is 14 amino acids long. Solely the CDR3 DNA is kept, with 42 bases framed from the first base. V drops 5 bases and J drops 4 bases, leaving 15 bases in between. Via the germline V gene, CDR1 is SNHLY and CDR2 FYNNEI. The sample consisted of CD4+ T cells from blood, cultured in vitro, taken before SARS-CoV-2 vaccination. Recombination linked TRBV2 to TRBJ2-7; the D segment could be TRBD2, given 5 matching bases. This TCR derives from a human donor who received a COVID-19 vaccine. CDR3 region: CASSRTDSPYEQYF. The nucleotide sequence reads as follows: TGTGCCAGCAGTCGGACGGACTCCCCTTACGAGCAGTACTTC.